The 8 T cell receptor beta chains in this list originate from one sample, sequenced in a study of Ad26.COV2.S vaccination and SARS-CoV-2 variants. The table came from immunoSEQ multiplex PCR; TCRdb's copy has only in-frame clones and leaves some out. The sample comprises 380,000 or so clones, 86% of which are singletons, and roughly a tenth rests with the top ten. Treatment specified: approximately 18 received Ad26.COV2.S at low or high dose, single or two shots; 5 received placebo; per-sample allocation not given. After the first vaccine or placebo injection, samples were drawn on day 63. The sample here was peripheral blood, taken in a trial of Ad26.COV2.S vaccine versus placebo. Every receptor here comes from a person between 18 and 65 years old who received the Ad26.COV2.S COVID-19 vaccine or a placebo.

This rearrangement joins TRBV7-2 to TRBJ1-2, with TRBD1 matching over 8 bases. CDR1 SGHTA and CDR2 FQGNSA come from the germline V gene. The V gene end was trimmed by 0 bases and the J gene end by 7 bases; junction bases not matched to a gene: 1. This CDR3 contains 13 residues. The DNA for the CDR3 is TGTGCCAGCAGCTTAGCTACAGGGGGTGGCTACACCTTC. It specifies CASSLATGGGYTF.

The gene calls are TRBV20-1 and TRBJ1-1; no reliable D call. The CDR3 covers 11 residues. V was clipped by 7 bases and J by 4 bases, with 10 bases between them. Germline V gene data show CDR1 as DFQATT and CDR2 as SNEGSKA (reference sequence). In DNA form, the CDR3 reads TGCAGTGAAGGTAGACGCACTGAAGCTTTCTTT. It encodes CSEGRRTEAFF.

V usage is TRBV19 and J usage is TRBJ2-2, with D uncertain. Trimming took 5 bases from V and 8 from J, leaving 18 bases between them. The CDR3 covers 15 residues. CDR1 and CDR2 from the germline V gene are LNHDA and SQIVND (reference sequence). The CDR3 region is CASSSTKVSRGELFF. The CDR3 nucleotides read TGTGCCAGTAGTTCTACCAAAGTAAGCCGAGGGGAGCTGTTTTTT.

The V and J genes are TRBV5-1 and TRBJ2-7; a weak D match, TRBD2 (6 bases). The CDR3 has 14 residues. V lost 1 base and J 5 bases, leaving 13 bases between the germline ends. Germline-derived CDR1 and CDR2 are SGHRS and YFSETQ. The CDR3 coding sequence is TGCGCCAGCAGCTTGACTAGCCTCTCTAACGAGCAGTACTTC. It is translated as CASSLTSLSNEQYF.

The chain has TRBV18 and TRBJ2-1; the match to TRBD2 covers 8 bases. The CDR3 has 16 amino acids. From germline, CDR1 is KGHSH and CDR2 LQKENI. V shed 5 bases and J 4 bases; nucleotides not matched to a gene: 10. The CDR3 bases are TGTGCCAGCTCATCGCAAAGCGGGAGCAGGTACAATGAGCAGTTCTTC. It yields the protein CASSSQSGSRYNEQFF.

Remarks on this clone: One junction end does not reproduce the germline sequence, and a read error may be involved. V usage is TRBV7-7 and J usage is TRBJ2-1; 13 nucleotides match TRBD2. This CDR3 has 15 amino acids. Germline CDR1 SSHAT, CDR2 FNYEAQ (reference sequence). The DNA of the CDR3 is TGTGCTAGCAGCCCACTAGCGGGGGGGCACTATGAGCAGTTCTTC. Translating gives CASSPLAGGHYEQFF.

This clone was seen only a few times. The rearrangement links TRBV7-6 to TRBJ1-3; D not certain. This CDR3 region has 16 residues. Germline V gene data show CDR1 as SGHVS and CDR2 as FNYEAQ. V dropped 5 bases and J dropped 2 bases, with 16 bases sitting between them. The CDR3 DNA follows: TGTGCCAGCAGCCCTTTTGTAGGGCAAACTGGAAACACCATATATTTT. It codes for CASSPFVGQTGNTIYF.

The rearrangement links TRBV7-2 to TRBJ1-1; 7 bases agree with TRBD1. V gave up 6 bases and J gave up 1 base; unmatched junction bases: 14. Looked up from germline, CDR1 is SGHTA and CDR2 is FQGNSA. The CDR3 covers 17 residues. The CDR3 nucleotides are TGTGCCAGCAGGAATTTCCGCAGGGGGGTGGAGAACACTGAAGCTTTCTTT. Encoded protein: CASRNFRRGVENTEAFF. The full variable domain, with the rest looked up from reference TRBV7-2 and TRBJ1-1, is GAGVSQSPSNKVTEKGKDVELRCDPISGHTALYWYRQSLGQGLEFLIYFQGNSAPDKSGLPSDRFSAERTGGSVSTLTIQRTQQEDSAVYLCASRNFRRGVENTEAFFGQGTRLTVV.